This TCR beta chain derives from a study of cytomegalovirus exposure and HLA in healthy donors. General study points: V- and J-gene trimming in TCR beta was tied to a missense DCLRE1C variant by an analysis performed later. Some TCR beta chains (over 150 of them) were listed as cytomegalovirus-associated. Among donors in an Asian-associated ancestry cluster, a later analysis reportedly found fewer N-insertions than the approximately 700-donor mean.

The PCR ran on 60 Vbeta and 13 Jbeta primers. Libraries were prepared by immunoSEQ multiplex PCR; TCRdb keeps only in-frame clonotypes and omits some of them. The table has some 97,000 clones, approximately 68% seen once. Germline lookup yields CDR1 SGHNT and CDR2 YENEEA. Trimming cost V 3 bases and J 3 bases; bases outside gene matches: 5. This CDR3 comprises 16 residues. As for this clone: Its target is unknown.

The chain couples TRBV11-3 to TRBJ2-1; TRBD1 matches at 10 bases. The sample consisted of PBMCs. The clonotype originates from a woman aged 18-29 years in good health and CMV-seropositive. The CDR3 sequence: CASSFTGTGDYNEQFF. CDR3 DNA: TGTGCCAGCAGCTTTACCGGGACAGGGGACTACAATGAGCAGTTCTTC.